This T cell receptor beta chain originates from a study of identical twins. A template switching step contributed a universal primer site, while unique molecular identifiers were present in the cDNA. TCRdb ran MiXCR on the 5' RACE reads and lists one entry per CDR3 protein. The sample records about 810,000 distinct CDR3 sequences, around 12% being singletons. The CDR3 length is 16 residues. The germline gives CDR1 SGHRS, CDR2 YFSETQ. V was clipped by 4 bases and J by 3 bases, with 20 bases between them. These data were also filed under a second study, of yellow fever vaccine responses in identical twins. This second study notes: After vaccination, twins' T cell response reportedly seemed partly convergent, partly personalized.

This chain links TRBV5-1 with TRBJ2-7; a weak D match, TRBD1 (6 bases). The material sequenced was PBMCs. The TCR was taken from a woman between 18 and 29 years old in good health. The CDR3 here is CASSLTPGQIIYEQYF. As DNA, the CDR3 is TGCGCCAGCAGCCTCACACCCGGACAGATCATCTACGAGCAGTACTTC.